The clone carrying this TCR beta chain showed up just once. PCR employed 60 Vbeta and 13 Jbeta primers. Repertoires were generated with immunoSEQ multiplex PCR, while TCRdb's copy carries only in-frame clones and drops some. Seen here are approximately 140,000 clones, 73% observed once, and the top ten hold around 1.6%. This specimen comes from a study of cytomegalovirus exposure and HLA in healthy donors. The CDR3 is made up of 15 amino acids. V was cut by 1 base and J by 1 base, with 10 bases left in between. Germline V gene data show CDR1 as SGHAT and CDR2 as FQNNGV. The chain is built from TRBV11-2 and TRBJ1-1; perhaps TRBD1 as D (5 bases). This TCR came from a young woman in good health and CMV-seronegative. Sequenced sample: PBMCs. The CDR3 nucleotides are TGTGCCAGCAGCTTAGTTACGACAGAGAACACTGAAGCTTTCTTT. Protein product: CASSLVTTENTEAFF.